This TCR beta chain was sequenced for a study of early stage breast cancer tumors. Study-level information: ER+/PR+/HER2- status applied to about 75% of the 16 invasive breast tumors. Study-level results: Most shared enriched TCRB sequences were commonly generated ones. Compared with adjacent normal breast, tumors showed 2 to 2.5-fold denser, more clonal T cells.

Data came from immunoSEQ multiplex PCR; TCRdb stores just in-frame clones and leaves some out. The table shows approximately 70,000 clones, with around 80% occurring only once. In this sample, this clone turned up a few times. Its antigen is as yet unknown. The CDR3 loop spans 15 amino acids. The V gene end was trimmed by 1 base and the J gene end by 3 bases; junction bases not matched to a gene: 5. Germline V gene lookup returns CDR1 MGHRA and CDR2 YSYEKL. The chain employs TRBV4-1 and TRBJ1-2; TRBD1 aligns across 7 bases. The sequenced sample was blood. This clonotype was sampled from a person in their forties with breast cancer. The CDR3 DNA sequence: TGCGCCAGCAGCCAAGCCCGGGACAGCTACTATGGCTACACCTTC. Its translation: CASSQARDSYYGYTF.